This is a list of T cell receptor beta chains from one sample in a study of cytomegalovirus exposure and HLA in healthy donors. Clones were read by immunoSEQ multiplex PCR, and TCRdb kept only the in-frame ones, dropping some. The sample shows 100,000 to 150,000 clones, 81% of them seen only once. The source material was PBMCs. These receptors were collected from a woman in her twenties or thirties in good health and CMV-seronegative. CDR3s include the opening cysteine and the closing phenylalanine or tryptophan. The D gene is left open where the match is weak. Clone size appears in some rows only: once, few, many, or a class for an expanded clone.

abundance | d_gene | j_gene | v_gene | CDR3nt | CDR3aa
. | . | TRBJ1-3 | TRBV7-8 | TGTGCCAGCAGCTTAGTCGGCAGGGCGGGAAACACCATATATTTT | CASSLVGRAGNTIYF
. | TRBD1 | TRBJ1-1 | TRBV29-1 | TGCAGCGTGGATAACAGGGGTGGCACTGAAGCTTTCTTT | CSVDNRGGTEAFF
. | TRBD2 | TRBJ2-2 | TRBV7-2 | TGTGCCAGCAGCTCTAGCGGGACCCACACCGGGGAGCTGTTTTTT | CASSSSGTHTGELFF
once | . | TRBJ2-1 | TRBV9 | TGTGCCAGCAGCGGGGGACTCGGGGGTGAGCAGTTCTTC | CASSGGLGGEQFF
. | . | TRBJ2-5 | TRBV30 | TGTGCCTGGAGTCCCGGCGGCGCCTTCCAAGAGACCCAGTACTTC | CAWSPGGAFQETQYF
. | TRBD1 | TRBJ1-1 | TRBV19 | TGTGCCAGTAGTATAGAGGTGGGGACAGGGAACACTGAAGCTTTCTTT | CASSIEVGTGNTEAFF
. | . | TRBJ2-7 | TRBV9 | TGTGCCAGCAGCGCCTTTACAGGGCCTTACGAGCAGTACTTC | CASSAFTGPYEQYF
once | . | TRBJ2-1 | TRBV21-1 | TGTGCCAGCAGCAAATCCATTGGCCTCCCTTCGAAATACAATGAGCAGTTCTTC | CASSKSIGLPSKYNEQFF
. | . | TRBJ2-7 | TRBV5-5 | TGTGCCAGCACAGCTCCTTACAGGCGCTCCTACGAGCAGTACTTC | CASTAPYRRSYEQYF
. | TRBD1 | TRBJ2-3 | TRBV15 | TGTGCCACCAGCAGCGGACAGGATACAGATACGCAGTATTTT | CATSSGQDTDTQYF
. | . | TRBJ2-6 | TRBV6-1 | TGTGCCAGCAGTGAAGCAGTGATCGGGGTAGGTGGGGCCAACGTCCTGACTTTC | CASSEAVIGVGGANVLTF
. | TRBD1 | TRBJ1-4 | TRBV30 | TGTGCCTGGACCAGGACAGGGGGGTCAAGTCGTGAAAAACTGTTTTTT | CAWTRTGGSSREKLFF
once | . | TRBJ1-1 | TRBV9 | TGTGCCAGCAGCGCTACAGGGTTGAAGAACACTGAAGCTTTCTTT | CASSATGLKNTEAFF
few | . | TRBJ2-7 | TRBV25-1 | TGTCCCCGAGACCTGGGCAGGGACTACGAGCAGTACTTC | CPRDLGRDYEQYF